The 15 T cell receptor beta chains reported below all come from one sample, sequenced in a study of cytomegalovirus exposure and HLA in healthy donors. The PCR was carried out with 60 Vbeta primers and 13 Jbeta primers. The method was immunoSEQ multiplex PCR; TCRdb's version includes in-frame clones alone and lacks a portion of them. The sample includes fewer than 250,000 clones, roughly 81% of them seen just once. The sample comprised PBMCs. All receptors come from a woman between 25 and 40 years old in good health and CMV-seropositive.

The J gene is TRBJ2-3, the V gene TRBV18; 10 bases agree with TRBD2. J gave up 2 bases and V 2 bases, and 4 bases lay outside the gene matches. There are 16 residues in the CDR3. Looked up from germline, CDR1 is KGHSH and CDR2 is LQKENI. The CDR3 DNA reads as TGTGCCAGCTCACCAAGGACTAGCGGCCACACAGATACGCAGTATTTT. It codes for CASSPRTSGHTDTQYF. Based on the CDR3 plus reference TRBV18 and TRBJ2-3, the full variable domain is NAGVMQNPRHLVRRRGQEARLRCSPMKGHSHVYWYRQLPEEGLKFMVYLQKENIIDESGMPKERFSAEFPKEGPSILRIQQVVRGDSAAYFCASSPRTSGHTDTQYFGPGTRLTVL.

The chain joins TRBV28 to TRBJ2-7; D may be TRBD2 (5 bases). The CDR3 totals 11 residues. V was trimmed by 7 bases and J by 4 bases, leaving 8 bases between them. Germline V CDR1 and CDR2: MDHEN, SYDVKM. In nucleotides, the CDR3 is TGTGCCAGCACGACGGGATACGAGCAGTACTTC. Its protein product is CASTTGYEQYF.

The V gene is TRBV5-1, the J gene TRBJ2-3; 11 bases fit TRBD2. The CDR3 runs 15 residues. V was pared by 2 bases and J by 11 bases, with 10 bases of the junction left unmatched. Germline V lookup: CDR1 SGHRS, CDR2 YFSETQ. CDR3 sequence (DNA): TGCGCCAGCAGCTTTACTAGCGGGAGCCCCCAGGTGCAGTATTTT. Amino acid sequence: CASSFTSGSPQVQYF.

CDR3 nucleotide sequence: TGTGCCAGCAGCTTCCGGGACATCCCCTACGAGCAGTACTTC. Protein product: CASSFRDIPYEQYF. The V gene is TRBV5-4, the J gene TRBJ2-7; possible D gene TRBD1, 6 bases. Between the trimmed V and J ends, which lost 2 bases and 2 bases, there was a span of 11 bases. Germline loops: CDR1 SGHNT, CDR2 YYREEE (reference sequence). The CDR3 is 14 amino acids. Supplemented by reference TRBV5-4 and TRBJ2-7, the full variable domain reads ETGVTQSPTHLIKTRGQQVTLRCSSQSGHNTVSWYQQALGQGPQFIFQYYREEENGRGNFPPRFSGLQFPNYSSELNVNALELDDSALYLCASSFRDIPYEQYFGPGTRLTVT.

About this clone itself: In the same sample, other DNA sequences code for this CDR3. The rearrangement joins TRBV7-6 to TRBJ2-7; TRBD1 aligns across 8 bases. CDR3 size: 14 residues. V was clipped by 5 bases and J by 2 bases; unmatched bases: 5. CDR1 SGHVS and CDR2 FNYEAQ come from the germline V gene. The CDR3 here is CASSPGTGPYEQYF. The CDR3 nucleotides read TGTGCCAGCAGCCCCGGGACAGGCCCCTACGAGCAGTACTTC.

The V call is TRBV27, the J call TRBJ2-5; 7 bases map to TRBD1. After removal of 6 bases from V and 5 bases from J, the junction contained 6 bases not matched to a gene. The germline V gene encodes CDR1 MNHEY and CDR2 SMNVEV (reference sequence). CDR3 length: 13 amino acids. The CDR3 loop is CASSPTGWETQYF. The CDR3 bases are TGTGCCAGCAGCCCGACAGGGTGGGAGACCCAGTACTTC.

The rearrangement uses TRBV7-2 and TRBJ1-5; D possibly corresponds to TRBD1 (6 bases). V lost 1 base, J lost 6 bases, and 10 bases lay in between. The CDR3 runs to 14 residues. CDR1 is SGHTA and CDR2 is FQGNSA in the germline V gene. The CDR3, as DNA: TGTGCCAGCAGCTTAGGGCAGGGGTCTCAGCCCCAGCATTTT. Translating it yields CASSLGQGSQPQHF.

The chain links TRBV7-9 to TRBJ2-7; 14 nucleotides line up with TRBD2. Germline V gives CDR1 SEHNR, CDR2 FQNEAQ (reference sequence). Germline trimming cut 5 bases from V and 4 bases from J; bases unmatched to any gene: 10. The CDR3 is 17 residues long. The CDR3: CASSQRLAGGPGYEQYF. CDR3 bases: TGTGCCAGCAGCCAACGACTAGCGGGAGGGCCGGGGTACGAGCAGTACTTC.

The CDR3 DNA is TGTGCCAGCAGCTCCCGATCCGACGGGGGAAACACCATATATTTT. Translating it yields CASSSRSDGGNTIYF. This chain joins TRBV7-9 and TRBJ1-3; D is unclear. Germline V gene lookup returns CDR1 SEHNR and CDR2 FQNEAQ (reference sequence). The V gene lost 4 bases and the J gene lost 4 bases, with 14 bases spanning the gap. The CDR3 consists of 15 residues.

The CDR3 reads CASSIQTGNEKLFF. CDR3 nucleotide sequence: TGTGCCAGCAGCATCCAGACAGGGAACGAAAAACTGTTTTTT. The chain recombines TRBV7-6 with TRBJ1-4, with TRBD1 identical over 7 bases. Germline CDR1 reads SGHVS; CDR2 reads FNYEAQ. The CDR3 contains 14 residues. V was clipped by 5 bases and J by 8 bases; unmatched bases: 8. The full variable domain, its missing parts supplied by reference TRBV7-6 and TRBJ1-4, is GAGVSQSPRYKVTKRGQDVALRCDPISGHVSLYWYRQALGQGPEFLTYFNYEAQQDKSGLPNDRFSAERPEGSISTLTIQRTEQRDSAMYRCASSIQTGNEKLFFGSGTQLSVL.

CDR3 coding DNA: TGTGCCAGCAGCTTCTTACAGGCCACCGGGGAGCTGTTTTTT. Residues: CASSFLQATGELFF. The chain uses TRBV7-9 and TRBJ2-2; D perhaps matches TRBD1 (5 bases). The CDR3 has 14 residues. Trimming stripped 3 bases from V and 4 bases from J, with 9 bases between. Germline CDR1 SEHNR, CDR2 FQNEAQ (reference sequence).

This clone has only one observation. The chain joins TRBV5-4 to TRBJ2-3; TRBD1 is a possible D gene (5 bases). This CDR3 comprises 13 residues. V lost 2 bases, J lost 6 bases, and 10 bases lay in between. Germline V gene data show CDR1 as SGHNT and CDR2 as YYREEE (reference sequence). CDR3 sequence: CASSLKGLDTQYF. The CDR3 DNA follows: TGTGCCAGCAGCTTAAAGGGGCTGGATACGCAGTATTTT. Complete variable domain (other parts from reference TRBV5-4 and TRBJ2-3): ETGVTQSPTHLIKTRGQQVTLRCSSQSGHNTVSWYQQALGQGPQFIFQYYREEENGRGNFPPRFSGLQFPNYSSELNVNALELDDSALYLCASSLKGLDTQYFGPGTRLTVL.

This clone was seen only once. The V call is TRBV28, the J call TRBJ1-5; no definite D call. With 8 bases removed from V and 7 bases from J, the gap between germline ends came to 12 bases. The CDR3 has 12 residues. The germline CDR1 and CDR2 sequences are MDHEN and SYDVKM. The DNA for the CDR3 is TGTGCCAGCGGGAGTCAAGGACAGCCCCAGCATTTT. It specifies CASGSQGQPQHF.

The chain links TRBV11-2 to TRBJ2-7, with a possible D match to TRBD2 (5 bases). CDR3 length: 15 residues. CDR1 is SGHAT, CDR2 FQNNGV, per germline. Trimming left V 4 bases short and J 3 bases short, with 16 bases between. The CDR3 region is CASSSNRGILYEQYF. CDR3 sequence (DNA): TGTGCCAGCAGCTCAAATCGAGGGATTCTCTACGAGCAGTACTTC.

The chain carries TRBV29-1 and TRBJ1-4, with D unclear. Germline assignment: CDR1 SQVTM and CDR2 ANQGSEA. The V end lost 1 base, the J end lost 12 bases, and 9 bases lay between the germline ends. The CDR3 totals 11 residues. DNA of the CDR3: TGCAGCGTTGAAGTGCGTAGAGAACTGTTTTTT. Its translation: CSVEVRRELFF. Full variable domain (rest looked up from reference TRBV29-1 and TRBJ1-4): SAVISQKPSRDICQRGTSLTIQCQVDSQVTMMFWYRQQPGQSLTLIATANQGSEATYESGFVIDKFPISRPNLTFSTLTVSNMSPEDSSIYLCSVEVRRELFFGSGTQLSVL.